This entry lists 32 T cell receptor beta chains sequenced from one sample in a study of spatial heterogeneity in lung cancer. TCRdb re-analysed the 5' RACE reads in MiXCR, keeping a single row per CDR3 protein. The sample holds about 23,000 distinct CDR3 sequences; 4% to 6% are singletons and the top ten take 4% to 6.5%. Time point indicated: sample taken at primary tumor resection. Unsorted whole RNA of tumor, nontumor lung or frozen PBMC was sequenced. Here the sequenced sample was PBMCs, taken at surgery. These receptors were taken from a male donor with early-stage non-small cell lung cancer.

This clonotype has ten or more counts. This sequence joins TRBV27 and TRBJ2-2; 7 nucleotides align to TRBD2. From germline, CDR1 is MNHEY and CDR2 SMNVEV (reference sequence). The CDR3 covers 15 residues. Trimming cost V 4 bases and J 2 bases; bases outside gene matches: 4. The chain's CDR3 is CASSSGLLNTGELFF. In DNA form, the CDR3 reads TGTGCCAGCAGTTCGGGACTACTCAACACCGGGGAGCTGTTTTTT.

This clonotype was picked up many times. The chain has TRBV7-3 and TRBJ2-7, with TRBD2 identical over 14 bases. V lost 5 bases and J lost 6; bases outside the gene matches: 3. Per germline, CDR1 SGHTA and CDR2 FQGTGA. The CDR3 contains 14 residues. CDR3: CASSPGTSGSEQYF. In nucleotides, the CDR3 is TGTGCCAGCAGCCCCGGGACTAGCGGGAGCGAGCAGTACTTC.

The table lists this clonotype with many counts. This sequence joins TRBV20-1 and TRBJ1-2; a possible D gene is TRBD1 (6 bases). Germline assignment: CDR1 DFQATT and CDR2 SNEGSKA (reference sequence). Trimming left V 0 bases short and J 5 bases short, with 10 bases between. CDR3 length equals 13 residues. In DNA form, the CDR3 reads TGCAGTGCTAGAGACGACAGGTTGTATGGCTACACCTTC. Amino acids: CSARDDRLYGYTF.

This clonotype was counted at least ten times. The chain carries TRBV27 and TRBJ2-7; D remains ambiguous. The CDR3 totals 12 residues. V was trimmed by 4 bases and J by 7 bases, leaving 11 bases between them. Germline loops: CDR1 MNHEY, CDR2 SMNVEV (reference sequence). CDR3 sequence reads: CASSSPAREQYF. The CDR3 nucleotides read TGTGCCAGCAGTTCCCCCGCGAGGGAGCAGTACTTC.

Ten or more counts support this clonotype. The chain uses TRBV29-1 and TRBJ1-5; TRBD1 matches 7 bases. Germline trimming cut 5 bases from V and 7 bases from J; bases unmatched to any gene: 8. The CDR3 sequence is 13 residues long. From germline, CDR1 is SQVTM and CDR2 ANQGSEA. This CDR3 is CSVTGATGQPQHF. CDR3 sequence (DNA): TGCAGCGTTACAGGGGCTACAGGGCAGCCCCAGCATTTT.

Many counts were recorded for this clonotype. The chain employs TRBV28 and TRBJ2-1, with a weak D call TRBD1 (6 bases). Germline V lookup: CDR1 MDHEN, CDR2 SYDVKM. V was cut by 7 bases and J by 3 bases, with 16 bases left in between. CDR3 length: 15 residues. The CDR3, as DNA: TGTGCCAGCACCTCGGGACATACTATCTACAATGAGCAGTTCTTC. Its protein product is CASTSGHTIYNEQFF.

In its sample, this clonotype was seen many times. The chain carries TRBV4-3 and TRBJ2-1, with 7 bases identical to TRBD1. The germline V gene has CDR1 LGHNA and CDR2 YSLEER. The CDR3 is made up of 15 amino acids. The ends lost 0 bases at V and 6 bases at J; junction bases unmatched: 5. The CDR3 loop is CASSQDWTGINEQFF. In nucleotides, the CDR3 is TGCGCCAGCAGCCAAGACTGGACAGGTATCAATGAGCAGTTCTTC.

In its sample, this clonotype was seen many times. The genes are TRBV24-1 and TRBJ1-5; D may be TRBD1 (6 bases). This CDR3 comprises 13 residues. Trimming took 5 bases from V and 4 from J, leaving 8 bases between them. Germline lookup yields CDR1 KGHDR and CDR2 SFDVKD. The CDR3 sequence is CATSVTGNQPQHF. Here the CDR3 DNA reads TGTGCCACCAGTGTAACAGGGAATCAGCCCCAGCATTTT.

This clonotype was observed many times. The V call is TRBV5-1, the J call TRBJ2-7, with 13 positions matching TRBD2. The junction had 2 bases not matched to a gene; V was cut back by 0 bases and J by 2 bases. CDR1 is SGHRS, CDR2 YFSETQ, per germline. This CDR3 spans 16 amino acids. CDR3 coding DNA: TGCGCCAGCAGCTTGGGAGGGACTAGCGGGGCCTACGAGCAGTACTTC. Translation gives CASSLGGTSGAYEQYF.

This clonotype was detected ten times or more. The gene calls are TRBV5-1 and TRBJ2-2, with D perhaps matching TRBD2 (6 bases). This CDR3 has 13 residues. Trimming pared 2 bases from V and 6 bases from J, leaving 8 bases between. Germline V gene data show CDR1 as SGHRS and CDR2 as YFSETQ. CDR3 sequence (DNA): TGCGCCAGCAGCTTCGGGGGTTCCGGGGAGCTGTTTTTT. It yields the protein CASSFGGSGELFF. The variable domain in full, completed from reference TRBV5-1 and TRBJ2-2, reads KAGVTQTPRYLIKTRGQQVTLSCSPISGHRSVSWYQQTPGQGLQFLFEYFSETQRNKGNFPGRFSGRQFSNSRSEMNVSTLELGDSALYLCASSFGGSGELFFGEGSRLTVL.

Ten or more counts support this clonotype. As DNA, the CDR3 is TGTGCCAGCAGCTCGGTGGGGCAGACCACAGATACGCAGTATTTT. It specifies CASSSVGQTTDTQYF. This chain connects TRBV7-2 to TRBJ2-3, with a weak D call TRBD1 (5 bases). The CDR3 loop spans 15 amino acids. CDR1 and CDR2 from the germline V gene are SGHTA and FQGNSA. V lost 4 bases, J lost 2 bases, and 13 bases lay in between.

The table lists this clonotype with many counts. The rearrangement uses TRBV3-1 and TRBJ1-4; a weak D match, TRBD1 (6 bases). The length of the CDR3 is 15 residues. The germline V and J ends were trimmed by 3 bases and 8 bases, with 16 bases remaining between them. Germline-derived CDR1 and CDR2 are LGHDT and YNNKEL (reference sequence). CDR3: CASSQFGDTGEKLFF. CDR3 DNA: TGTGCCAGCAGCCAGTTCGGGGACACTGGCGAAAAACTGTTTTTT. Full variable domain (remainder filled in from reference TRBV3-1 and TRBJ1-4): DTAVSQTPKYLVTQMGNDKSIKCEQNLGHDTMYWYKQDSKKFLKIMFSYNNKELIINETVPNRFSPKSPDKAHLNLHINSLELGDSAVYFCASSQFGDTGEKLFFGSGTQLSVL.

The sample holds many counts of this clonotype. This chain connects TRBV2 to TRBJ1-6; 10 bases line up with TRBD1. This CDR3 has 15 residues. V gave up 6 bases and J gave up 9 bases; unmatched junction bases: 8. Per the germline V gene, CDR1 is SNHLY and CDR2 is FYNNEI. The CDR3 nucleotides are TGTGCCAGCAGCCCTCAGGGACAGGGGAGTTCACCCCTCCACTTT. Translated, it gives CASSPQGQGSSPLHF.

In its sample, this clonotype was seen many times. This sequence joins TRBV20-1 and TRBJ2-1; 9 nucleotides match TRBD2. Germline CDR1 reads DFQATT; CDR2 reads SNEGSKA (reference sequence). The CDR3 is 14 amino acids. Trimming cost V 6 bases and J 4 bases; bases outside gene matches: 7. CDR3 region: CSASPLAGYNEQFF. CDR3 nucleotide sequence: TGCAGTGCCAGCCCCCTAGCGGGATACAATGAGCAGTTCTTC.

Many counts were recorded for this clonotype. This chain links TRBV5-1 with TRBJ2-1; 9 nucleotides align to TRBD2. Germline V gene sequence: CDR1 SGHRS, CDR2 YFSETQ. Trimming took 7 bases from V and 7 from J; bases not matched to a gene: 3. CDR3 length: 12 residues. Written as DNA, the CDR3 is TGCGCCAGCCGAGGACTAGCGAATGAGCAGTTCTTC. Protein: CASRGLANEQFF.

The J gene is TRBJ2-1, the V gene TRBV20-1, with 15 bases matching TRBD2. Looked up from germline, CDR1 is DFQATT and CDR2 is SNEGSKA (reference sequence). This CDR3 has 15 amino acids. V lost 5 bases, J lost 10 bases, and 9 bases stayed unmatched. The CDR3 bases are TGCAGTGCTCCGACAGGACTAGCGGGGGGGCGAGAGCAGTTCTTC. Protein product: CSAPTGLAGGREQFF.

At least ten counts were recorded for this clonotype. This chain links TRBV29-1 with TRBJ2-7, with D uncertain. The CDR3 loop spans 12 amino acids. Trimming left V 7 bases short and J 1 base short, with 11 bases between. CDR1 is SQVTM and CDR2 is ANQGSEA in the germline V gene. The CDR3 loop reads CSAQDGSYEQYF. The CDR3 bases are TGCAGCGCCCAGGACGGTTCCTACGAGCAGTACTTC.

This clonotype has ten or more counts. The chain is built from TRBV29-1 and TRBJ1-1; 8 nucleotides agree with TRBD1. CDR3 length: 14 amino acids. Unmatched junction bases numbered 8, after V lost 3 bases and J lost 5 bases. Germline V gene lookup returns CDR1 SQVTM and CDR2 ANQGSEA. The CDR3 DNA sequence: TGCAGCGTTGATAAGACAGGGGCAGAAACTGAAGCTTTCTTT. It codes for CSVDKTGAETEAFF.

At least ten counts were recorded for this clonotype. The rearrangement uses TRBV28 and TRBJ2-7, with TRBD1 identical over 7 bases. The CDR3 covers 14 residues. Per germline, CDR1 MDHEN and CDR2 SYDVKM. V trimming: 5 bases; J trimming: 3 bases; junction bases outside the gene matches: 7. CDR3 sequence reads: CASSDPGTDYEQYF. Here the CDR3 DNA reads TGTGCCAGCAGTGATCCCGGGACAGACTACGAGCAGTACTTC.

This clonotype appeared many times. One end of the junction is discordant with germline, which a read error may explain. This chain's CDR3 is CSARLAGGGHLF. The DNA of the CDR3 is TGCAGTGCTAGACTAGCGGGCGGCGGGCATCTCTTC. This rearrangement joins TRBV20-1 to TRBJ2-1, with 8 bases aligning to TRBD2. The germline V gene encodes CDR1 DFQATT and CDR2 SNEGSKA (reference sequence). The CDR3 has 12 amino acids.

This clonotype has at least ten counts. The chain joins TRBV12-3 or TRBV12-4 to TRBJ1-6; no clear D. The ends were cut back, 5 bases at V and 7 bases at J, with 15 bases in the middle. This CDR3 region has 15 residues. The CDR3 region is CASSPPDSPNSPLHF. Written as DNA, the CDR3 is TGTGCCAGCAGTCCCCCGGACTCTCCAAATTCACCCCTCCACTTT.

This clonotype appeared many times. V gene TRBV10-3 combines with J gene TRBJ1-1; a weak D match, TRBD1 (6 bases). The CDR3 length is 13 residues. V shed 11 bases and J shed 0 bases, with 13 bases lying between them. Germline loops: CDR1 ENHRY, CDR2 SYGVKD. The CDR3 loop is CAHGTNLNTEAFF. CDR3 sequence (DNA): TGTGCCCATGGGACAAATCTGAACACTGAAGCTTTCTTT.

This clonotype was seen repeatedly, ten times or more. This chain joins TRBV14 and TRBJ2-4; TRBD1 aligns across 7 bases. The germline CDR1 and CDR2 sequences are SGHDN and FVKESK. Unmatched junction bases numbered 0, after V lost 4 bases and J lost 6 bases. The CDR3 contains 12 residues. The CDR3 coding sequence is TGTGCCAGCAGCCGGACAGGAAACATTCAGTACTTC. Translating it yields CASSRTGNIQYF.

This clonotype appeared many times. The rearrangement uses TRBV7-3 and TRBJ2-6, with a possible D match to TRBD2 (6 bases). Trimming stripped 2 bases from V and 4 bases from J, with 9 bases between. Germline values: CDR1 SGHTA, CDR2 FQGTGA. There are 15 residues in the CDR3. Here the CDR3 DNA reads TGTGCCAGCAGCTTAGGAGGGGCAGGGGCCAACGTCCTGACTTTC. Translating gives CASSLGGAGANVLTF.

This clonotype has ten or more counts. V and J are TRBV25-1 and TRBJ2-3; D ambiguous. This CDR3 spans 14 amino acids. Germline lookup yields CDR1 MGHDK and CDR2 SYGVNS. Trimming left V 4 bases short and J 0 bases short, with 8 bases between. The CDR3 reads CASSGVISTDTQYF. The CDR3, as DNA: TGTGCCAGCAGTGGTGTGATTAGCACAGATACGCAGTATTTT. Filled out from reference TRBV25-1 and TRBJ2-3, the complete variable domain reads EADIYQTPRYLVIGTGKKITLECSQTMGHDKMYWYQQDPGMELHLIHYSYGVNSTEKGDLSSESTVSRIRTEHFPLTLESARPSHTSQYLCASSGVISTDTQYFGPGTRLTVL.

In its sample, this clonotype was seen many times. In nucleotides, the CDR3 is TGTGCCAGCGTACCCGGCAGGGTTGGTGAAAAACTGTTTTTT. Amino acids: CASVPGRVGEKLFF. The chain uses TRBV28 and TRBJ1-4; maybe TRBD1 (5 bases). The V gene's germline CDR1 is MDHEN and CDR2 SYDVKM. This CDR3 has 14 amino acids. V was cut by 8 bases and J by 7 bases, with 17 bases left in between.

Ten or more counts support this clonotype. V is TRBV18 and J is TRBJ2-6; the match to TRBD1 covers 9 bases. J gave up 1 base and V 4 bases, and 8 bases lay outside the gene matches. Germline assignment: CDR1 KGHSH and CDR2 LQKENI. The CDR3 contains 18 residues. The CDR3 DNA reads TGTGCCAGCTCACACGGGACAGGGCCCTTTTCTGGGGCCAACGTCCTGACTTTC. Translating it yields CASSHGTGPFSGANVLTF.

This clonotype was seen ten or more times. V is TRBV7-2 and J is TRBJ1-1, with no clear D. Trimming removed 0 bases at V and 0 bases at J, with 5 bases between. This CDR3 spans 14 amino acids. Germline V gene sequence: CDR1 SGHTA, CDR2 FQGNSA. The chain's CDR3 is CASSLAGLNTEAFF. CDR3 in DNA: TGTGCCAGCAGCTTAGCAGGCTTGAACACTGAAGCTTTCTTT.

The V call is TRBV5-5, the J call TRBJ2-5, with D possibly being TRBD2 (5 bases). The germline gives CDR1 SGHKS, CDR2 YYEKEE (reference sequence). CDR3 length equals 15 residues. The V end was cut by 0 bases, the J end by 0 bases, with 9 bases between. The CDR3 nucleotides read TGTGCCAGCAGCTTGGTACTAGTGGACCAAGAGACCCAGTACTTC. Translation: CASSLVLVDQETQYF.

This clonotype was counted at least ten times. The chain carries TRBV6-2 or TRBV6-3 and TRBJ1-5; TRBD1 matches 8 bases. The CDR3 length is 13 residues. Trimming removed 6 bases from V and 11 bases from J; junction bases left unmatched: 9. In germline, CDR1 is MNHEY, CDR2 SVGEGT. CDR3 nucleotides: TGTGCCAGCAGACCTACAGGGGGTAGGGCCCAGCATTTT. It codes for CASRPTGGRAQHF.

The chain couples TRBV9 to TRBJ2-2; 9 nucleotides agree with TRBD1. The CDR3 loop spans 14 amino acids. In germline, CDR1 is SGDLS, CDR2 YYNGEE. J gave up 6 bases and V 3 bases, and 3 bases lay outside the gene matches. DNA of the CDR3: TGTGCCAGCAGCGGAGGACAGGGGTCCGGGGAGCTGTTTTTT. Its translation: CASSGGQGSGELFF.

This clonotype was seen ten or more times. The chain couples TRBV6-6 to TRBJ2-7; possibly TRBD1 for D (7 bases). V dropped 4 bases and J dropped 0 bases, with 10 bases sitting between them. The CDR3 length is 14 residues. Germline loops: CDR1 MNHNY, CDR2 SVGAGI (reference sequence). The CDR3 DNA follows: TGTGCCAGCAGTTGGGGGGACAGCTCCTACGAGCAGTACTTC. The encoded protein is CASSWGDSSYEQYF.